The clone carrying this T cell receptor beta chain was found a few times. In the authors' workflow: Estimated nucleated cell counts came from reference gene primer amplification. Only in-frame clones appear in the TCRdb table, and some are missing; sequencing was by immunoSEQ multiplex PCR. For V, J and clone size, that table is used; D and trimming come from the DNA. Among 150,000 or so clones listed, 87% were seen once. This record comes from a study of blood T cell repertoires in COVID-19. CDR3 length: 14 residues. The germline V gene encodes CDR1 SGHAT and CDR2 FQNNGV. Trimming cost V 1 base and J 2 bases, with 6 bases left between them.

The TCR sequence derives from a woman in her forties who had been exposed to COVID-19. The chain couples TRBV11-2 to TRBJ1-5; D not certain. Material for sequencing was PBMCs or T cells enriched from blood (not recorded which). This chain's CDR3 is CASSLGLGNQPQHF. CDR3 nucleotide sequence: TGTGCCAGCAGCTTAGGGCTGGGCAATCAGCCCCAGCATTTT.